One sample yielded the 27 T cell receptor beta chains listed below, sequenced in a study of T cells in localized non-small cell lung cancer. Here immunoSEQ multiplex PCR was the method, and the copy in TCRdb shows in-frame clones only, minus some. The sample lists over 20,000 clones; roughly four fifths were seen once. Sequences were derived from PBMCs, sampled before any cancer treatment. These receptors were obtained from a man aged 40 to 70 with stage II lung adenocarcinoma.

This clone was found once. J is TRBJ2-3 and V is TRBV15; perhaps TRBD1 as D (5 bases). The CDR3 is 14 residues long. Between the trimmed V and J ends, which lost 8 bases and 2 bases, there was a span of 14 bases. Germline-derived CDR1 and CDR2 are LNHNV and YYDKDF (reference sequence). CDR3 region: CATQTGSDTDTQYF. Here the CDR3 DNA reads TGTGCCACCCAAACAGGATCTGACACAGATACGCAGTATTTT.

The CDR3 is CASTPTGEPYEQYF. The DNA for the CDR3 is TGTGCCAGTACTCCTACAGGGGAACCCTACGAGCAGTACTTC. This chain connects TRBV19 to TRBJ2-7, with TRBD1 matching over 7 bases. V lost 7 bases, J lost 2 bases, and 8 bases stayed unmatched. Germline values: CDR1 LNHDA, CDR2 SQIVND (reference sequence). The CDR3 contains 14 residues.

The rearrangement links TRBV19 to TRBJ1-1; D gene unclear. Trimming took 5 bases from V and 6 from J, leaving 10 bases between them. The CDR3 sequence is 12 residues long. Germline V CDR1 and CDR2: LNHDA, SQIVND (reference sequence). Here the CDR3 reads CASSFRLSEAFF. DNA for the CDR3: TGTGCCAGTAGTTTCCGCCTCTCTGAAGCTTTCTTT.

The chain recombines TRBV15 with TRBJ2-5, with 11 bases that match TRBD2. V trimming: 8 bases; J trimming: 5 bases; junction bases outside the gene matches: 10. CDR3 size: 15 residues. Germline CDR1 is LNHNV and CDR2 is YYDKDF (reference sequence). The CDR3 here is CATFRPGLAAETQYF. CDR3 DNA sequence: TGTGCCACCTTTAGACCGGGACTAGCGGCGGAGACCCAGTACTTC.

The genes are TRBV2 and TRBJ1-5; 7 bases are a match to TRBD1. CDR3 length equals 16 residues. Per germline, CDR1 SNHLY and CDR2 FYNNEI. V dropped 0 bases and J dropped 6; count of bases not matched to a gene: 8. The CDR3 region is CASSEALRQGGQPQHF. CDR3 bases: TGTGCCAGCAGTGAAGCGCTGAGACAGGGTGGTCAGCCCCAGCATTTT.

The chain employs TRBV11-2 and TRBJ1-1, with D possibly matching TRBD1 (5 bases). This CDR3 comprises 16 residues. CDR1 and CDR2 (germline): SGHAT, FQNNGV. V lost 5 bases, J lost 4 bases, and 20 bases lay in between. CDR3 coding DNA: TGTGCCAGCAGCGACGGTGCAGGCTCGGGGACCACTGAAGCTTTCTTT. It is translated as CASSDGAGSGTTEAFF.

The rearrangement links TRBV28 to TRBJ1-4, with TRBD1 as a possible D gene (5 bases). The CDR3 contains 13 residues. V lost 6 bases to trimming and J lost 3 bases, with 8 bases between them. Germline V gene sequence: CDR1 MDHEN, CDR2 SYDVKM. In nucleotides, the CDR3 is TGTGCCAGCAGCAGGGTTCCTAATGAAAAACTGTTTTTT. Its protein is CASSRVPNEKLFF.

This sequence joins TRBV19 and TRBJ2-7; TRBD2 matches 8 bases. CDR1 and CDR2 (germline): LNHDA, SQIVND (reference sequence). Germline trimming cut 6 bases from V and 0 bases from J; bases unmatched to any gene: 7. CDR3 length equals 15 residues. CDR3 DNA sequence: TGTGCCAGTAGCATTACTAGCGGAGGCTCCTACGAGCAGTACTTC. It specifies CASSITSGGSYEQYF.

This clone was picked up one time. The V gene is TRBV6-1, the J gene TRBJ2-1, with 9 bases fitting TRBD2. This CDR3 has 15 amino acids. V dropped 2 bases and J dropped 14; count of bases not matched to a gene: 13. Germline V lookup: CDR1 MNHNS, CDR2 SASEGT. CDR3 DNA: TGTGCCAGCAGTGAACTAGCGGGGACCCTATCTAGGGAGTTCTTC. This encodes CASSELAGTLSREFF.

V is TRBV7-9 and J is TRBJ1-2; D unresolved. The germline V and J ends were trimmed by 1 base and 8 bases, with 11 bases remaining between them. Germline V lookup: CDR1 SEHNR, CDR2 FQNEAQ (reference sequence). The CDR3 sequence is 13 residues long. The DNA for the CDR3 is TGTGCCAGCAGCTTAGATTCAGTCCCGGGCTACACCTTC. Protein product: CASSLDSVPGYTF.

A single count supports this clone. V and J are TRBV11-3 and TRBJ2-1; 13 bases match TRBD2. The trim removed 5 bases at V and 2 bases at J, leaving 12 bases unmatched. The CDR3 consists of 19 residues. Germline loops: CDR1 SGHNT, CDR2 YENEEA. This chain's CDR3 is CASSTLPGTSGNPYNEQFF. Here the CDR3 DNA reads TGTGCCAGCAGCACTCTGCCCGGGACTAGCGGGAACCCCTACAATGAGCAGTTCTTC.

This clone was seen more than once but under ten times. This rearrangement joins TRBV19 to TRBJ1-1, with D unresolved. Trimming stripped 4 bases from V and 0 bases from J, with 6 bases between. The CDR3 covers 13 residues. In germline, CDR1 is LNHDA, CDR2 SQIVND (reference sequence). In DNA, the CDR3 is TGTGCCAGTAGTAGTAGCGTGAACACTGAAGCTTTCTTT. Its protein is CASSSSVNTEAFF.

The V and J genes are TRBV19 and TRBJ1-2; D perhaps matches TRBD1 (5 bases). V was trimmed by 8 bases and J by 8 bases, leaving 15 bases between them. This CDR3 has 12 residues. Germline CDR1 is LNHDA and CDR2 is SQIVND (reference sequence). CDR3 DNA sequence: TGTGCCAGTTCCCAGGGTTTGAAGGGCTACACCTTC. This translates into CASSQGLKGYTF.

V and J are TRBV9 and TRBJ2-1; 10 nucleotides line up with TRBD2. Trimming cost V 2 bases and J 8 bases; bases outside gene matches: 7. Germline V lookup: CDR1 SGDLS, CDR2 YYNGEE. The length of the CDR3 is 15 residues. The DNA of the CDR3 is TGTGCCAGCAGCGTCCTCAGCGGGGGGGCCGATGAGCAGTTCTTC. This gives the protein CASSVLSGGADEQFF.

The chain employs TRBV30 and TRBJ2-1; D gene unclear. Germline V gene sequence: CDR1 GTSNPN, CDR2 SVGIG (reference sequence). V lost 3 bases and J lost 0, with 9 bases in between. This CDR3 has 14 residues. DNA for the CDR3: TGTGCCTGGAGGGGCCCGGGCTCCTACAATGAGCAGTTCTTC. Protein sequence: CAWRGPGSYNEQFF.

This chain links TRBV29-1 with TRBJ1-2; the D gene is possibly TRBD1 (6 bases). The CDR3 runs to 13 residues. V dropped 5 bases and J dropped 1 base, with 11 bases sitting between them. The V gene's germline CDR1 is SQVTM and CDR2 ANQGSEA. The CDR3: CSVWTDYNYGYTF. The CDR3, as DNA: TGCAGCGTTTGGACAGACTATAACTATGGCTACACCTTC.

The gene calls are TRBV5-4 and TRBJ2-3; 8 nucleotides match TRBD2. Germline V gene lookup returns CDR1 SGHNT and CDR2 YYREEE (reference sequence). CDR3 length: 16 residues. Trimming took 7 bases from V and 4 from J; bases not matched to a gene: 14. The CDR3 here is CASSRTGGAVSDTQYF. As DNA, the CDR3 is TGTGCCAGCTCCAGAACGGGGGGGGCGGTATCAGATACGCAGTATTTT.

V and J are TRBV6-6 and TRBJ2-7, with D possibly matching TRBD2 (6 bases). Germline lookup yields CDR1 MNHNY and CDR2 SVGAGI (reference sequence). Trimming took 8 bases from V and 0 from J, leaving 14 bases between them. CDR3 length: 14 residues. CDR3 in amino acids: CASRRRERSYEQYF. The CDR3 bases are TGTGCCAGCCGGAGGAGGGAACGCTCCTACGAGCAGTACTTC.

This clone was observed a few times. The chain employs TRBV6-5 and TRBJ1-2; D call uncertain. This CDR3 comprises 12 residues. The germline V gene encodes CDR1 MNHEY and CDR2 SVGAGI. The V and J ends lost 7 bases and 0 bases respectively, with 6 bases between them. DNA of the CDR3: TGTGCCAGCACCACAGCTAACTATGGCTACACCTTC. Its protein is CASTTANYGYTF.

The chain carries TRBV7-2 and TRBJ2-5; no definite D call. The CDR3 totals 12 residues. V gave up 5 bases and J gave up 1 base, with 5 bases separating them. CDR1 and CDR2 from the germline V gene are SGHTA and FQGNSA. The CDR3 sequence is CASSDFQETQYF. The CDR3 DNA follows: TGTGCCAGCAGCGACTTCCAAGAGACCCAGTACTTC.

The chain has TRBV10-3 and TRBJ1-5; no clear D gene. In germline, CDR1 is ENHRY, CDR2 SYGVKD. The CDR3 extends over 15 amino acids. Trimming took 0 bases from V and 6 from J, leaving 12 bases between them. CDR3 protein: CAISESGGVGQPQHF. The CDR3 coding sequence is TGTGCCATCAGTGAGTCGGGCGGGGTTGGTCAGCCCCAGCATTTT.

The rearrangement joins TRBV19 to TRBJ2-3, with 10 bases that match TRBD1. The CDR3 is 16 residues long. Germline-derived CDR1 and CDR2 are LNHDA and SQIVND (reference sequence). V shed 5 bases and J 3 bases; nucleotides not matched to a gene: 8. The CDR3 nucleotides read TGTGCCAGTAGTGTTCGGGACAGGGGAAGGACAGATACGCAGTATTTT. It translates to CASSVRDRGRTDTQYF.

This chain connects TRBV12-5 to TRBJ1-1; D unclear. Trimming left V 7 bases short and J 3 bases short, with 9 bases between. The CDR3 is made up of 12 amino acids. Germline assignment: CDR1 LGHNT and CDR2 FRNRAP. The CDR3 region is CASVGQDTEAFF. The DNA for the CDR3 is TGTGCTAGTGTAGGGCAGGACACTGAAGCTTTCTTT.

The chain couples TRBV18 to TRBJ2-2; D not resolved. The CDR3 runs to 14 residues. The V end lost 5 bases, the J end lost 1 base, and 8 bases lay between the germline ends. The germline gives CDR1 KGHSH, CDR2 LQKENI. CDR3 sequence (DNA): TGTGCCAGCTCAGCCCGCCAGAACACCGGGGAGCTGTTTTTT. This codes for CASSARQNTGELFF.

The chain recombines TRBV7-2 with TRBJ2-3, with 10 bases fitting TRBD2. CDR3 length equals 15 residues. Germline CDR1 SGHTA, CDR2 FQGNSA. V gave up 5 bases and J gave up 5 bases; unmatched junction bases: 7. DNA of the CDR3: TGTGCCAGCAGCGGGAGCGGGAGGGCCGGAGATACGCAGTATTTT. This sequence encodes CASSGSGRAGDTQYF. Full variable domain (rest looked up from reference TRBV7-2 and TRBJ2-3): GAGVSQSPSNKVTEKGKDVELRCDPISGHTALYWYRQSLGQGLEFLIYFQGNSAPDKSGLPSDRFSAERTGGSVSTLTIQRTQQEDSAVYLCASSGSGRAGDTQYFGPGTRLTVL.

In its sample, this clone is medium-sized. The chain is built from TRBV2 and TRBJ2-7; D is unclear. Between the trimmed V and J ends, which lost 5 bases and 3 bases, there was a span of 11 bases. Germline V gene sequence: CDR1 SNHLY, CDR2 FYNNEI. The CDR3 loop spans 13 amino acids. CDR3 loop: CASSSLDSYEQYF. DNA for the CDR3: TGTGCCAGCAGTAGCCTAGATAGCTACGAGCAGTACTTC.

This clone has more than one count but fewer than ten. The chain couples TRBV12-5 to TRBJ2-7; TRBD2 matches at 8 bases. Trimming took 6 bases from V and 3 from J; bases not matched to a gene: 7. The germline CDR1 and CDR2 sequences are LGHNT and FRNRAP. This CDR3 spans 14 amino acids. CDR3 residues: CASGAGTRGYEQYF. DNA of the CDR3: TGTGCTAGTGGGGCCGGGACTAGGGGCTACGAGCAGTACTTC.